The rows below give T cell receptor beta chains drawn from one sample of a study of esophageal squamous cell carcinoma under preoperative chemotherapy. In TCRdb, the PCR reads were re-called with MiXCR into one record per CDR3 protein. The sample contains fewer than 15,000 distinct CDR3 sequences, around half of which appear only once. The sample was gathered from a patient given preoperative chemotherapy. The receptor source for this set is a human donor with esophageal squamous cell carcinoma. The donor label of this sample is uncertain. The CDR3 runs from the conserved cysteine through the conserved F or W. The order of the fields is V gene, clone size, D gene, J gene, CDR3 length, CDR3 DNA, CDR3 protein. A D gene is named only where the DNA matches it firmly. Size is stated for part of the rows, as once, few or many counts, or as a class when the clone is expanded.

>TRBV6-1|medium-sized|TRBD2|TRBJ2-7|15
TGTGCCAGCAGGGCTGAGGTCGGGGACTACAATGAGCAGTACTTC
CASRAEVGDYNEQYF
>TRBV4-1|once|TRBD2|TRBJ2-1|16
TGCGCCAGCAGCCAAGCTCTAGCGGGGCTAGACGATGAGCAGTTCTTC
CASSQALAGLDDEQFF
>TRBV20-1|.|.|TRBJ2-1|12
TGCAGTGCTCCCGAGGACAGTGCCGAGCAGTTCTTC
CSAPEDSAEQFF
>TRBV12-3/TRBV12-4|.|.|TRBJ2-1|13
TGTGCCAGCAGGCCCGGGCGCTACAATGAGCAGTTCTTC
CASRPGRYNEQFF
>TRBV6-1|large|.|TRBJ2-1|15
TGTGCCAGCAGGGCTGAGGTCGGGGACTACAATGAGCAGTTCTTC
CASRAEVGDYNEQFF
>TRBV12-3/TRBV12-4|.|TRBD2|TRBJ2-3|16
TGTGCCAGCAGTTTGCGACTAGCGGGGAGCACAGATACGCAGTATTTT
CASSLRLAGSTDTQYF
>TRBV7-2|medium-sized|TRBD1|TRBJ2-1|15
TGTGCCAGCAGCTTGGGACAGGGCAGATACAATGAGCAGTTCTTC
CASSLGQGRYNEQFF
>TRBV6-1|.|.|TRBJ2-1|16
TGTGCCAGCAGTGAAAGGAGGGTGACAGGGCACAATGAGCAGTTCTTC
CASSERRVTGHNEQFF
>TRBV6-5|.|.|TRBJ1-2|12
TGTGCCAGCAGTTATCAGGGCGGTGGCTACACCTTC
CASSYQGGGYTF
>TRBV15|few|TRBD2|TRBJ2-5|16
TGTGCCACCAGCAGAATGGGGACTAGAGGACAAGAGACCCAGTACTTC
CATSRMGTRGQETQYF
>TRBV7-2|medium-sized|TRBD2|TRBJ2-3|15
TGTGCCAGCAGCACACTAGCGGGAGAAACCTTTAGGCAGTATTTT
CASSTLAGETFRQYF
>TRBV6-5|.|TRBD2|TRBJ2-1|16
TGTGCCAGCAGTTATAGCGGGAGGGCCTTTGACAATGAGCAGTTCTTC
CASSYSGRAFDNEQFF
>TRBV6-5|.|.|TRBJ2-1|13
TGTGCCAGCAGTTACGGGGGGGCCTATGAGCAGTTCTTC
CASSYGGAYEQFF
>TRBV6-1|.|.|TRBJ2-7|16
TGTGCCAGTGGGGGATTTGGGGGAAGCTACAAAGAGACGCAGTACTTC
CASGGFGGSYKETQYF
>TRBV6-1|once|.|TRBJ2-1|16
TGTGCCAGCAGTCCCGTTAGGGGGACCTCCTACAATACGCAGTTCTTC
CASSPVRGTSYNTQFF
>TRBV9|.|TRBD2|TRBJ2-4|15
TGTGCCAGCAGCGTGGGACTAGCGGTGGGAAACATTCAGTACTTC
CASSVGLAVGNIQYF
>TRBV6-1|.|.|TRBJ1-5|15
TGTGCCAGCAGTGTAACGGGAGAGAAAGGTCAGCCCCAGCATTTT
CASSVTGEKGQPQHF
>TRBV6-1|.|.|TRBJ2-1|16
TGTGCCAGCAGGGGCCAAGGTAGGAGCTCCTACAATGAGCAGTTCTTC
CASRGQGRSSYNEQFF
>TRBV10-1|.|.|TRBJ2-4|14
TGCGGCGGCACGGGGCTGTGGGGCACAGACATTCAGTACTTC
CGGTGLWGTDIQYF
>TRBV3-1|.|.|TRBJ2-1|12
TGTGCCAGCAGCCAAGTTGACAATGAGCAGTTCTTC
CASSQVDNEQFF
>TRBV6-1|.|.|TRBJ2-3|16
TGTGCCAGCAGTGAAGGGGGCCACTTAGGGGGAGATACGCAGTATTTT
CASSEGGHLGGDTQYF
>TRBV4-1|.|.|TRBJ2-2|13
TGCGCCAGCAGCCAAGAGGAGGCCGGGGAGCTGTTTTTT
CASSQEEAGELFF
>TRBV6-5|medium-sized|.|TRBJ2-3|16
TGTGCCAGCAGTTACCAGTTACCTTTTAGCACAGATACGCAGTATTTT
CASSYQLPFSTDTQYF
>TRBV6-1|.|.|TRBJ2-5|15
TGTGCCAGCGGGTCTGGCGGCCGTGACCAAGAGACCCAGTACTTC
CASGSGGRDQETQYF
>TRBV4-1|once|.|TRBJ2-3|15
TGCGCCAGCAGCCAAGAGGTAGCTTCGGGAGATACGCAGTATTTT
CASSQEVASGDTQYF
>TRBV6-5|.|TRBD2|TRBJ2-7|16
TGTGCCAGCGTATACCGCCTAGGACTAGCGTCTTACGAGCAGTACTTC
CASVYRLGLASYEQYF
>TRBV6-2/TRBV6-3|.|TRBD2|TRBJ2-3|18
TGTGCCAGCAGTTACTCGTCGACTAGCGGGGATGGCACAGATACGCAGTATTTT
CASSYSSTSGDGTDTQYF
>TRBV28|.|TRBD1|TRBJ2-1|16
TGTGCCAGCAGTTCACCGTCGGGACAGGGTTTCCACGAGCAGTTCTTC
CASSSPSGQGFHEQFF
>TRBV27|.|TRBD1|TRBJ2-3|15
TGTGCCAGGGGGACAGGGGGCGGTAAGGGAGAGACGCAGTATTTT
CARGTGGGKGETQYF
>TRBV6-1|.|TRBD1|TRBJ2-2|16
TGTGCCAGCAGCCTTCGGACAGGGGGCGCGAATTGGGAGCTGTTTTTT
CASSLRTGGANWELFF
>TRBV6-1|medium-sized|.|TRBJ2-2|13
TGTGCCAGCAGTGAGGGAATACCGGGGCAGGAGTTTTTT
CASSEGIPGQEFF
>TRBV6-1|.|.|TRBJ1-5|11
TGTGCCAGCAGTGAATACAGTACCCAGCATTTT
CASSEYSTQHF
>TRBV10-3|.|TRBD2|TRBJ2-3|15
TGTGCCGGGGGTCCCCGGGGAGGGAAGGCAGATACGCAGTATTTT
CAGGPRGGKADTQYF
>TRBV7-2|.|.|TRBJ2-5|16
TGTGCCAGCAGCTTAGGCCTCGAAACAGCGAAAGAGACCCAGTACTTC
CASSLGLETAKETQYF
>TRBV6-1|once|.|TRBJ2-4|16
TGTGCCAGCAGTGAATCGGGGCGGTGCGCCAAAAACACGCAGTACTTC
CASSESGRCAKNTQYF
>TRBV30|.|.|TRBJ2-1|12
TGTGCCTGGATACAGGCTCACAATGAGCAGTTCTTC
CAWIQAHNEQFF
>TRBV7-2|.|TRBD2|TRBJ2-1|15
TGTGCCAGCACCCAAGGGAGGGTGACATACGATGAGCAGTTTTTC
CASTQGRVTYDEQFF
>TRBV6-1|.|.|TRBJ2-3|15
TGTGCCGGGGGTGAAGGAGGGAGTGACAAAGAGACCCAGTATTTC
CAGGEGGSDKETQYF
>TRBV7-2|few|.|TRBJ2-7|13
TGTGCCAGCAGCTTAGCGGGCCCCTACGAGCAGTACTTC
CASSLAGPYEQYF
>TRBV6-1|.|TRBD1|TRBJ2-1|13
TGTGCCAGCAAGGGGACAGGGGGCAATGAGCAGTTCTTC
CASKGTGGNEQFF
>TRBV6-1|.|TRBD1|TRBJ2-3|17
TGTGCCAGCAGTGAACAACCAACCCGGGACAGGGGTGATACGCGGTATTTC
CASSEQPTRDRGDTRYF
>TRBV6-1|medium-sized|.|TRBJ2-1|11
TGTGCCAGCAGAATCGTCAATGAGCAGTTCTTC
CASRIVNEQFF
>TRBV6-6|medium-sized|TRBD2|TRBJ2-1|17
TGTGCCAGCAGTTACTCGGTCGCCACTAGCGGGATCCACGAGCAGTTCTTC
CASSYSVATSGIHEQFF
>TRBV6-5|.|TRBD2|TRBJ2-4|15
TGTGCCAGCGGTTCGGGGGGGGGGGCGAAAAATATTCAGTACTTC
CASGSGGGAKNIQYF
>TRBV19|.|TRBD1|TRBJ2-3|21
TGTGCCAGTAGTGGGTCCGGGGCCAGGGGGAAGACAGGGACCCACACAGATACGCAGTATTTT
CASSGSGARGKTGTHTDTQYF
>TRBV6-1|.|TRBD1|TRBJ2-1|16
TGTGCCAGCAGTGAAGACGCAGGGACAGGGGGCGACGAGCAGTTCTTC
CASSEDAGTGGDEQFF
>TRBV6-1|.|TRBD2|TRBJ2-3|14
TGTGCCAGCCACACGGGCGGGGGATCAGAGACGCAGTATTTT
CASHTGGGSETQYF
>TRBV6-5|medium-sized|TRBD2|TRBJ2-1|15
TGTGCCAGCAGGGTACTAGCGGGAGCTAGGTATGAGCAGTTCTTC
CASRVLAGARYEQFF
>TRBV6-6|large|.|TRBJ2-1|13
TGTGCCAGCAGTCCCCGACTCAACAATGAGCAGTTCTTC
CASSPRLNNEQFF
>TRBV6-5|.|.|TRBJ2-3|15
TGTGCCAGCAGTTACGTCAGGGGGGGCGAAGATACGCAGTATTTT
CASSYVRGGEDTQYF
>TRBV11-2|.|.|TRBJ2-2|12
TGTGCCAGCAGCTTAGACACCGGGGAGCTGTTTTTT
CASSLDTGELFF
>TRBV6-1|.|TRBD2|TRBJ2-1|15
TGTGCCAGCAGAGAGATAGCGGGAGGGAACAATGAGCAGTACTTT
CASREIAGGNNEQYF
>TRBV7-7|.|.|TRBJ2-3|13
TGTGCTAGCAGCCCCGGACCGGCAGATACGCAGTATTTT
CASSPGPADTQYF
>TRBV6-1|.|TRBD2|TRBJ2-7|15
TGTGCCAGCAGCCCCCAGGGTAGCGGGAGAGACGAGCAGTACTTC
CASSPQGSGRDEQYF
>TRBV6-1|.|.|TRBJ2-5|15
TGTGCCGGGGGTCCCGGGGGCGGGAACCAAGAGACCCAGTACTTC
CAGGPGGGNQETQYF